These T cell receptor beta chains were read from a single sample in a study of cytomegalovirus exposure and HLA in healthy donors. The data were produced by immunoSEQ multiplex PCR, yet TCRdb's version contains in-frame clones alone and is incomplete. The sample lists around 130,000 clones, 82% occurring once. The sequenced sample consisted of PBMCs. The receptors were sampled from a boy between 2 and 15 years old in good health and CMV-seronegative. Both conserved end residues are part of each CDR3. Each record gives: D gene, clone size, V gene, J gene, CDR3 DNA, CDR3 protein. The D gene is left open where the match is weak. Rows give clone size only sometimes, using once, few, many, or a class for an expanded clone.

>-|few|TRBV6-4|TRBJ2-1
TGTGCCAGCAGTAAAAGTCGGGACACTTACAATGAGCAGTTCTTC
CASSKSRDTYNEQFF
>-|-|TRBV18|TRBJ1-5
TGTGCCAGCTCACACACAGGCGTTGATCAGCCCCAGCATTTT
CASSHTGVDQPQHF
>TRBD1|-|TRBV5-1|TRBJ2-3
TGCGCCAGCCGTTCCAGTACCGGGACAGGGGACACAGATACGCAGTATTTT
CASRSSTGTGDTDTQYF
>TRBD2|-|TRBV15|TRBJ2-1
TGTGCCACCAGCAGGGAGACTAGCGGCTACAATGAGCAGTTCTTC
CATSRETSGYNEQFF
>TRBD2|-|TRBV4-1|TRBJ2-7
TGCGCCAGCAGCAAGGGACTAGCGCCTTCCTACGAGCAGTACTTC
CASSKGLAPSYEQYF
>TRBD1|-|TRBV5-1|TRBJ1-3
TGCGCCAGCAGCTTGACAGGGGAATGGGGAAACACCATATATTTT
CASSLTGEWGNTIYF
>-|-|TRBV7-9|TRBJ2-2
TGTGCCAGCAGCTTAGACAGGGCGGACACCGGGGAGCTGTTTTTT
CASSLDRADTGELFF
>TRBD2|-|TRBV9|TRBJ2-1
TGTGCCAGCAGCGTAGAAGGGGTAGCGGGCAATGAGCAGTTCTTC
CASSVEGVAGNEQFF
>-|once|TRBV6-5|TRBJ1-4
TGTGCCAGCAGTTCCCCGTCCCTAGGAAATGAAAAACTGTTTTTT
CASSSPSLGNEKLFF
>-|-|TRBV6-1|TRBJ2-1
TGTGCCAGCAGCCTCCTACAGGGCTGGGGGTTCTTC
CASSLLQGWGFF
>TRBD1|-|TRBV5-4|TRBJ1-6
TGTGCCAGCAGCTTGGAGCAGGGGGGAAATTCACCCCTCCACTTT
CASSLEQGGNSPLHF
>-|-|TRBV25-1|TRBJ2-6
TGTGCCAGCAGTGCCAGGGTATCCGGGGCCAACGTCCTGACTTTC
CASSARVSGANVLTF
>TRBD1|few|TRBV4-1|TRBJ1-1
TGCGCCAGCAGCTTCCCGGACAGGGCTAACACTGAAGCTTTCTTT
CASSFPDRANTEAFF
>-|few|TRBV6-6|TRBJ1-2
TGTGCCAGCACCTCCCTGGGAGCTAACTATGGCTACACCTTC
CASTSLGANYGYTF
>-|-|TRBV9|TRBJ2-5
TGTGCCAGCAGCGCCTCCGGGACATTAGAAGAGACCCAGTACTTC
CASSASGTLEETQYF
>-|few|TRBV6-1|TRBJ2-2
TGTGCCAGCAGCCTCATTAGCCACGGGGCCGGGGAGCTGTTTTTT
CASSLISHGAGELFF
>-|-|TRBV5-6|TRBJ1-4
TGTGCCAGCAGCTTGGTTTCAGGGTATAATGAAAAACTGTTTTTT
CASSLVSGYNEKLFF
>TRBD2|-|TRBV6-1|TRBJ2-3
TGTGCCAGCAGTGAAGTTCCGGGACTAGCGAGACCAGATACGCAGTATTTT
CASSEVPGLARPDTQYF
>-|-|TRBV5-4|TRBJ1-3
TGTGCCAGCAGGTTCTCCTCTGGAAACACCATATATTTT
CASRFSSGNTIYF
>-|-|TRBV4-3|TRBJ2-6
TGCGCCAGCAGCCAAGAACGGGGAACTGGGGCCAACGTCCTGACTTTC
CASSQERGTGANVLTF
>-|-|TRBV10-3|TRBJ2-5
TGTGCCATCAGTGAGTCGGGAGCTAAAGAGACCCAGTACTTC
CAISESGAKETQYF
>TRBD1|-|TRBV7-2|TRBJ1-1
TGTGCCAGCAGCCGAGGACAGGAGAACACTGAAGCTTTCTTT
CASSRGQENTEAFF
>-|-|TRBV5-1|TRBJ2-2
TGCGCCAGCAGCGCGGGACTCCCGGGGACCGGGGAGCTGTTTTTT
CASSAGLPGTGELFF
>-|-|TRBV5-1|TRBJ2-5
TGCGCCAGCATCCCTTACCGGTTAAAGACCCAGTACTTC
CASIPYRLKTQYF
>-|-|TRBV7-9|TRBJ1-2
TGTGCCAGCAGCTTGAAGCCTCTGGACTATGGCTACACCTTC
CASSLKPLDYGYTF
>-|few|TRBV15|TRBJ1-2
TGTGCCACCAGCAGAGGGAGGGATGGCTACACCTTC
CATSRGRDGYTF
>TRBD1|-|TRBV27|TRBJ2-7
TGTGCCAGCAGTTGGGACAGCAGCCCCTACGAGCAGTACTTC
CASSWDSSPYEQYF
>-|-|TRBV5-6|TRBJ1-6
TGTGCCAGCAGCTTGAGACAGAGTGGGTCACCCCTCCACTTT
CASSLRQSGSPLHF
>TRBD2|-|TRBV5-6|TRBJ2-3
TGTGCCAGCAGCGGGACTAGCGGGGGGTACACAGATACGCAGTATTTT
CASSGTSGGYTDTQYF
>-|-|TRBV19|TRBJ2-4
TGTGCCAGTGACGAGGGACTCAGAGAAAACATTCAGTACTTC
CASDEGLRENIQYF
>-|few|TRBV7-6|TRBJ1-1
TGTGCCAGCAGCTTAGGGCGGACAACTGAAGCTTTCTTT
CASSLGRTTEAFF
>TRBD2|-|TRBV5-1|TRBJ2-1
TGCGCCAGCAGCTCTGGACTAGCGGGGAGCTCCTACAATGAGCAGTTCTTC
CASSSGLAGSSYNEQFF
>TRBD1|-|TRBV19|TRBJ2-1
TGTGCCAGTAGTCTTTTCGGACAGGCGAGCTCCTACAATGAGCAGTTCTTC
CASSLFGQASSYNEQFF
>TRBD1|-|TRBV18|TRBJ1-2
TGTGCCAGCTCACCAGGGACAGGGGACTATGGCTACACCTTC
CASSPGTGDYGYTF
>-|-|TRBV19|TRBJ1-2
TGTGCCAGTAGCCCGGAGTTTGGGGGCTACACCTTC
CASSPEFGGYTF
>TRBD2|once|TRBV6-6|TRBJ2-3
TGTGCCAGCAGTTACTCGATGGGGGGGGACCCAGGTACGCAGTATTTT
CASSYSMGGDPGTQYF
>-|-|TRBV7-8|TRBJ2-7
TGTGCCAGCAGCTTAGTTAGTGGCGGAGCCTACGAGCAGTACTTC
CASSLVSGGAYEQYF
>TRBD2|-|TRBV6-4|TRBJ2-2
TGTGCCAGCAGCTCCAGCGGGAGCCACACCGGGGAGCTGTTTTTT
CASSSSGSHTGELFF
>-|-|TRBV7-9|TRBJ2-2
TGTGCCAGCAGCCAAACCGACAGGTTGGATACCGGGGAGCTGTTTTTT
CASSQTDRLDTGELFF
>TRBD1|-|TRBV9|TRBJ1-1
TGTGCCAGCAGCGTAGAGGCAGGGGGAGCTTTCTTT
CASSVEAGGAFF
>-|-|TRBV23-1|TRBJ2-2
TGCGCCAGCACCCGGAAGCCAGGGAACACCGGGGAGCTGTTTTTT
CASTRKPGNTGELFF
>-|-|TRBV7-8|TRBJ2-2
TGTGCCAGCAGCCCAGATCCGGGACATGCCTACACCGGGGAGCTGTTTTTT
CASSPDPGHAYTGELFF
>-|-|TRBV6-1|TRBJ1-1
TGTGCCAGCAGTGAAGGGAGATTGATTCCCCCATTT
CASSEGRLIPPF
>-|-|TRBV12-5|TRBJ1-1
TGTGCTAGTGGTTTGTCCAGATATGAAGCTTTCTTT
CASGLSRYEAFF
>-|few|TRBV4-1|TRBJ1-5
TGCGCCAGCAGCCCAGGGCAGGACCCTTATCAGCCCCAGCATTTT
CASSPGQDPYQPQHF
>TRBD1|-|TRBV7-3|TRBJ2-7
TGTGCCAGCAGCTGCGATCCCGACAGGGTAGAATCCTACGAGCAGTACTTC
CASSCDPDRVESYEQYF
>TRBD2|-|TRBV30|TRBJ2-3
TGTGCCTGGAGTCCTAGCGGGAGGGCCGCCACAGATACGCAGTATTTT
CAWSPSGRAATDTQYF
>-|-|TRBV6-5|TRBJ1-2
TGTGCCACAGCCCGGACAGTAGCTAACTATGGCTACACCTTC
CATARTVANYGYTF
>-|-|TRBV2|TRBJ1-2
TGTGCCAGCCAGGGAGGAACTACCCCTCTTGGCTACACCTTC
CASQGGTTPLGYTF
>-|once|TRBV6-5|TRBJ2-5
TGTGCCACCAGAGCACTGATCCAAGAGACCCAGTACTTC
CATRALIQETQYF
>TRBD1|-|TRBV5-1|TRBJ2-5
TGCGCCAGCAGCGGGACAGGGGGGAAGACCCAGTACTTC
CASSGTGGKTQYF
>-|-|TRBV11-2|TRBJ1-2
TGTGCCAGCAGCCGAAACAGGGAACAGGGCTACACCTTC
CASSRNREQGYTF
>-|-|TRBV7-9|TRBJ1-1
TGTGCCAGCAGCCATCTCCAAGCGGGGCTCACTGAAGCTTTCTTT
CASSHLQAGLTEAFF
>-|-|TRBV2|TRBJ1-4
TGTGCCAGCAGTACAAGATATGAAAAACTGTTTTTT
CASSTRYEKLFF
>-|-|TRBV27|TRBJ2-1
TGTGCCAGCAGCTTAAGGCGGGACTCCTACAATGAGCAGTTCTTC
CASSLRRDSYNEQFF
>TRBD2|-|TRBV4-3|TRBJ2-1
TGCGCCAGCAGCCCGCGGGGGGGCCTAAACAATGAGCAGTTCTTC
CASSPRGGLNNEQFF
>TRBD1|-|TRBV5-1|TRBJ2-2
TGCGCCAGCAGCCCCCGACAGGGCAACACCGGGGAGCTGTTTTTT
CASSPRQGNTGELFF